Sequencing of this T cell receptor beta chain was carried out in a study of cytomegalovirus exposure and HLA in healthy donors. On the study more broadly: In an earlier analysis, approximately 120 million unique TCR beta sequences were found from some 170 million T cells.

PCR used 60 Vbeta primers and 13 Jbeta primers. Profiling relied on immunoSEQ multiplex PCR, and the TCRdb table lists in-frame clones only, not all of them. Of approximately 130,000 clones in the sample, roughly 70% were seen once. General study points: Overall, about 160 TCR beta chains were annotated as cytomegalovirus-associated. In presence/absence analyses, roughly uniform sequencing depth across donors was assumed.

Points on this clone: Its antigen is unidentified. A junction end diverges from the germline sequence, so it may reflect a read error.

The CDR3 length is 14 residues. Looked up from germline, CDR1 is SSHAT and CDR2 is FNYEAQ (reference sequence). This chain joins TRBV7-7 and TRBJ2-1, with a tentative D call TRBD1 (6 bases). Material: PBMCs. This TCR was sampled from a man aged 25 to 40 in good health and CMV-seronegative. The CDR3 is CASSPTTGTYEQFF. The CDR3 region has the DNA TGTGCTAGCAGTCCTACGACAGGCACTTATGAGCAGTTCTTC.